Reported below is one TCR beta chain. Per the authors' pipeline: Amplified reference gene primers provided the basis for estimating nucleated cell counts. Repertoires were generated with immunoSEQ multiplex PCR, while TCRdb's copy carries only in-frame clones and drops some. That table supplies the V and J calls and clone size; D and trimming were determined from the DNA. Of some 300,000 clones listed, almost 90% are singletons. This sample was included in a study of blood T cell repertoires in COVID-19. Study information: In each case, the material was cDNA or gDNA derived from T cells, B-cell-depleted T cells, or PBMCs.

The CDR3 loop spans 13 amino acids. Germline lookup yields CDR1 SGHAT and CDR2 FQNNGV. Trimming left V 0 bases short and J 5 bases short, with 5 bases between. The rearrangement uses TRBV11-2 and TRBJ1-5; D unclear. The source is a woman under 30 with acute COVID-19. The material sequenced was PBMCs or T cells enriched from blood (not recorded which). CDR3 DNA sequence: TGTGCCAGCAGCTTAGACCGAGATCAGCCCCAGCATTTT. The encoded protein is CASSLDRDQPQHF.